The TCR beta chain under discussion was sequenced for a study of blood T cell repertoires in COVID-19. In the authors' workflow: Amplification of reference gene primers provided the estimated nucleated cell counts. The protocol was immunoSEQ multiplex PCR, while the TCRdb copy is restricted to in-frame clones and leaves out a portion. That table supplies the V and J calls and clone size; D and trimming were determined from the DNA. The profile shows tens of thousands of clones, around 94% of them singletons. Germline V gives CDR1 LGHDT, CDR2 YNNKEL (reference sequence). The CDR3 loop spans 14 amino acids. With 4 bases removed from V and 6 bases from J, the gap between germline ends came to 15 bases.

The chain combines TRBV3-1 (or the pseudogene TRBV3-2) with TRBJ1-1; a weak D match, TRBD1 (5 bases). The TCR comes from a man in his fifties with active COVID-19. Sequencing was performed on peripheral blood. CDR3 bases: TGTGCCAGCAGCCGACGGGGGGAGGACCCTGAAGCTTTCTTT. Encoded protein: CASSRRGEDPEAFF.